This T cell receptor beta chain was identified in a study of cytomegalovirus exposure and HLA in healthy donors. Study summary: In a later analysis, the 120 or so validation repertoires were reported to have used the same platform as the roughly 600 first-cohort repertoires.

Donors were drawn from the approximately 120-subject validation cohort, separate from the roughly 700-subject first cohort. With 2 bases removed from V and 3 bases from J, the gap between germline ends came to 10 bases. Germline lookup yields CDR1 KGHSH and CDR2 LQKENI. This CDR3 has 14 residues. Turning to this clone: What it recognizes is unknown.

Only in-frame clones appear in the TCRdb table, and some are missing; sequencing was by immunoSEQ multiplex PCR. There are 100,000 to 150,000 clones in the sample; 75% to 90% occur only once, and about 4.4% lies in the top ten. Study-wide points: The study designated 150 to 200 TCR beta chains cytomegalovirus-associated. A subsequent analysis found that TCR clusters from the first cohort also tended to co-occur in the 110 or so validation repertoires, with approximately 95% of cluster scores above 0.

Source material: PBMCs. This rearrangement joins TRBV18 to TRBJ1-2; D is possibly TRBD1 (6 bases). The sequence came from a man aged 18 to 29 in good health and CMV-seropositive. Written as DNA, the CDR3 is TGTGCCAGCTCACCAACGGACAGAGACTATGGCTACACCTTC. Translated: CASSPTDRDYGYTF.